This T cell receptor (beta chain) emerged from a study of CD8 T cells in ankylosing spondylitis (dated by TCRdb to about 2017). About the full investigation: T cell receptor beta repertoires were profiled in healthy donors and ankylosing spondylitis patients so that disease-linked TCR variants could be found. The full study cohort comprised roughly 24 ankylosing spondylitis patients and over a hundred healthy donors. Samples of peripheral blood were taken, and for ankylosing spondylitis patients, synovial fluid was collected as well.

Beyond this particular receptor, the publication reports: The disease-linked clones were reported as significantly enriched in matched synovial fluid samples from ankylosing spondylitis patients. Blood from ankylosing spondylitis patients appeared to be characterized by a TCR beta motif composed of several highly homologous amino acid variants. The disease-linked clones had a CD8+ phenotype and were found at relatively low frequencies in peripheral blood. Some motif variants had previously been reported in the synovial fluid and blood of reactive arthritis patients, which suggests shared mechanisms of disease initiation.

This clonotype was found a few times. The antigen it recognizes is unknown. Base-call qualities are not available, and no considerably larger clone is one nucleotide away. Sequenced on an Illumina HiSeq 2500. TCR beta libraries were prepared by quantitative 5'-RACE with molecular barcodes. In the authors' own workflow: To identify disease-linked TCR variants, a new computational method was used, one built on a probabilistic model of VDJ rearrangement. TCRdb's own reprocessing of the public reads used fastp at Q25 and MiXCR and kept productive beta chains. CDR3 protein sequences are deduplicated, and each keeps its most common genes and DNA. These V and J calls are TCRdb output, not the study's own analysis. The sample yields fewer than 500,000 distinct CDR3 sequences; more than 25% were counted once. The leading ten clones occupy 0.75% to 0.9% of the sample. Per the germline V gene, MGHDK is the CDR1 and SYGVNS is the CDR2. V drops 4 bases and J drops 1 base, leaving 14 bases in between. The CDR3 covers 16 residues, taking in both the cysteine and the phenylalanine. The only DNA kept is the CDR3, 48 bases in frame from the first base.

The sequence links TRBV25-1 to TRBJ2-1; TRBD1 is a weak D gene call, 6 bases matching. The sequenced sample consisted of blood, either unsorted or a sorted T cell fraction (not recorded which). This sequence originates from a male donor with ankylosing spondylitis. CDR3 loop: CASSVHHRVSYNEQFF. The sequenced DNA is TGTGCCAGCAGTGTCCATCACAGGGTTTCCTACAATGAGCAGTTCTTC.